This TCR beta chain was sequenced during a study of cytomegalovirus exposure and HLA in healthy donors. The CDR3 contains 17 residues. Per the germline V gene, CDR1 is SGHVS and CDR2 is FQNEAQ. Trimming cost V 5 bases and J 0 bases, with 17 bases left between them. Clones were read by immunoSEQ multiplex PCR, and TCRdb kept only the in-frame ones, dropping some. The table lists about 120,000 clones, about 91% of them singletons. The V gene is TRBV7-8, the J gene TRBJ2-1; perhaps TRBD1 as D (6 bases). The material sequenced was PBMCs. The receptor comes from a man between 18 and 35 years old in good health and CMV-seronegative. The CDR3, as DNA: TGTGCCAGCAGCACTCCGAGGACAGTGAGCTCCTACAATGAGCAGTTCTTC. This translates into CASSTPRTVSSYNEQFF.